Following are 27 T cell receptor beta chains from one sample sequenced in a study of beta chain features in type 1 diabetes. cDNA synthesis used the whole RNA isolate, giving expressed TCRB sequences. This table comes from immunoSEQ multiplex PCR, and its TCRdb copy is limited to in-frame clones, with some not included. The top ten hold roughly 1% of the sample, which has fewer than 350,000 clones, approximately 8.1% seen once. The sequencing input was central memory CD4+ T cells from blood. Receptors were obtained from a woman in her late teens or twenties in good health.

The rearrangement uses TRBV10-3 and TRBJ1-4; the match to TRBD1 covers 7 bases. The trim removed 2 bases at V and 10 bases at J, leaving 7 bases unmatched. Per germline, CDR1 ENHRY and CDR2 SYGVKD. The CDR3 extends over 14 amino acids. The CDR3 here is CAISEVDREGKLFF. The CDR3 DNA sequence: TGTGCCATCAGTGAGGTCGACAGGGAGGGAAAACTGTTTTTT.

V and J are TRBV14 and TRBJ2-2; the D gene is possibly TRBD2 (5 bases). V was cut by 2 bases and J by 2 bases, with 12 bases left in between. The CDR3 contains 16 residues. CDR1 and CDR2 (germline): SGHDN, FVKESK. The DNA for the CDR3 is TGTGCCAGCAGCCAACTTGAGCGGCGAAACACCGGGGAGCTGTTTTTT. Translating gives CASSQLERRNTGELFF.

This clone has only a few counts. CDR3 amino acids: CASSPLDRASTDTQYF. The CDR3 DNA reads TGTGCCAGCTCACCGCTGGACAGGGCCTCCACAGATACGCAGTATTTT. This chain links TRBV18 with TRBJ2-3, with TRBD1 identical over 8 bases. V shed 3 bases and J 2 bases; nucleotides not matched to a gene: 7. The CDR3 is 16 residues long. Germline CDR1 KGHSH, CDR2 LQKENI.

The rearrangement links TRBV2 to TRBJ1-6; D gene ambiguous. With 6 bases removed from V and 6 bases from J, the gap between germline ends came to 9 bases. CDR1 is SNHLY, CDR2 FYNNEI, per germline. This CDR3 has 13 residues. The CDR3 bases are TGTGCCAGCAGGGAGGAGGCTAATTCACCCCTCCACTTT. Its translation is CASREEANSPLHF.

The sample holds a few counts of this clone. The chain links TRBV7-2 to TRBJ2-6; D remains ambiguous. CDR1 is SGHTA, CDR2 FQGNSA, per germline. This CDR3 has 13 residues. V lost 7 bases and J 4 bases, leaving 8 bases between the germline ends. The CDR3 bases are TGTGCCAGCACACTGGCCGGGGCCAACGTCCTGACTTTC. Its protein product is CASTLAGANVLTF.

This clone has a handful of counts. V is TRBV30 and J is TRBJ2-1; 7 positions agree with TRBD2. The CDR3 contains 12 residues. After removal of 5 bases from V and 9 bases from J, the junction contained 7 bases not matched to a gene. Germline loops: CDR1 GTSNPN, CDR2 SVGIG (reference sequence). CDR3 nucleotides: TGTGCCTGGGACTTACTAGCGTCTGAGCAGTTCTTC. Its protein product is CAWDLLASEQFF. The full variable domain, with the rest looked up from reference TRBV30 and TRBJ2-1, is SQTIHQWPATLVQPVGSPLSLECTVEGTSNPNLYWYRQAAGRGLQLLFYSVGIGQISSEVPQNLSASRPQDRQFILSSKKLLLSDSGFYLCAWDLLASEQFFGPGTRLTVL.

The chain carries TRBV5-1 and TRBJ2-5, with unresolved D. The V end was cut by 0 bases, the J end by 4 bases, with 7 bases between. Germline-derived CDR1 and CDR2 are SGHRS and YFSETQ. The CDR3 has 13 residues. CDR3 sequence: CASSLGVRETQYF. DNA of the CDR3: TGCGCCAGCAGCTTGGGGGTGAGAGAGACCCAGTACTTC.

This clone appeared a few times. This chain links TRBV7-8 with TRBJ1-4; D gene unclear. Looked up from germline, CDR1 is SGHVS and CDR2 is FQNEAQ. CDR3 length: 14 residues. V was cut by 4 bases and J by 8 bases, with 14 bases left in between. Written as DNA, the CDR3 is TGTGCCAGCAGCTCCTCGTGGATCGAAGAAAAACTGTTTTTT. Residues: CASSSSWIEEKLFF.

This clone was found a few times. V and J are TRBV6-5 and TRBJ2-7, with D perhaps matching TRBD1 (7 bases). The germline V gene encodes CDR1 MNHEY and CDR2 SVGAGI. The CDR3 runs 13 residues. V was trimmed by 5 bases and J by 5 bases, leaving 13 bases between them. The CDR3 DNA reads TGTGCCAGCAGTCGCGCAGGGGGGAACGAGCAGTACTTC. It specifies CASSRAGGNEQYF.

This clone was seen only a few times. V gene TRBV4-1 combines with J gene TRBJ2-3; 11 bases agree with TRBD2. Germline CDR1 reads MGHRA; CDR2 reads YSYEKL. The trim removed 6 bases at V and 1 base at J, leaving 3 bases unmatched. This CDR3 has 15 residues. The CDR3 DNA sequence: TGCGCCAGCAGGAAGGGACTAGCGGGCACAGATACGCAGTATTTT. Protein product: CASRKGLAGTDTQYF.

This chain links TRBV30 with TRBJ2-1; TRBD2 is a possible D gene (5 bases). Germline V gene data show CDR1 as GTSNPN and CDR2 as SVGIG (reference sequence). This CDR3 spans 13 amino acids. Trimming left V 2 bases short and J 0 bases short, with 5 bases between. The CDR3 sequence: CAWSTSSYNEQFF. In DNA form, the CDR3 reads TGTGCCTGGAGTACTAGCTCCTACAATGAGCAGTTCTTC.

This clone appeared a few times. The chain uses TRBV7-2 and TRBJ1-6; D is possibly TRBD1 (5 bases). With 4 bases removed from V and 14 bases from J, the gap between germline ends came to 21 bases. Germline CDR1 reads SGHTA; CDR2 reads FQGNSA. The CDR3 is 15 amino acids. The CDR3: CASSSIPGGSEALHF. The CDR3 bases are TGTGCCAGCAGCTCCATCCCTGGGGGGTCGGAGGCCCTCCACTTT. The variable domain in full, with the rest retrieved from reference TRBV7-2 and TRBJ1-6, is GAGVSQSPSNKVTEKGKDVELRCDPISGHTALYWYRQSLGQGLEFLIYFQGNSAPDKSGLPSDRFSAERTGGSVSTLTIQRTQQEDSAVYLCASSSIPGGSEALHFGNGTRLTVT.

The chain carries TRBV7-9 and TRBJ2-5; TRBD2 agrees at 9 bases. This CDR3 has 14 amino acids. CDR1 SEHNR and CDR2 FQNEAQ come from the germline V gene (reference sequence). V lost 4 bases and J lost 3; bases outside the gene matches: 3. CDR3 in amino acids: CASSSRLAEETQYF. The CDR3 bases are TGTGCCAGCAGCTCTCGACTAGCGGAAGAGACCCAGTACTTC.

This clone was recorded a few times. The V and J genes are TRBV5-4 and TRBJ2-1; D is possibly TRBD1 or TRBD2 (6 bases each). Germline V gene data show CDR1 as SGHNT and CDR2 as YYREEE (reference sequence). This CDR3 has 16 amino acids. Trimming cost V 6 bases and J 2 bases, with 18 bases left between them. Written as DNA, the CDR3 is TGTGCCAGCAACCCTGGGGGGCCTACAACCTACAATGAGCAGTTCTTC. It codes for CASNPGGPTTYNEQFF.

The chain employs TRBV20-1 and TRBJ2-7; D is ambiguous. CDR1 is DFQATT, CDR2 SNEGSKA, per germline (reference sequence). The V and J ends lost 3 bases and 2 bases respectively, with 5 bases between them. This CDR3 spans 11 amino acids. The CDR3, as DNA: TGCAGTGCTAGCGGAGCCTACGAGCAGTACGTC. As protein: CSASGAYEQYV.

In this sample, this clone turned up a few times. CDR3 amino acids: CASSLLHGVGSLNLREQYF. DNA of the CDR3: TGTGCCAGCAGCTTACTCCACGGGGTCGGGTCCCTCAATTTACGAGAGCAGTACTTC. This rearrangement joins TRBV7-2 to TRBJ2-7; TRBD2 might be the D (5 bases). Trimming took off 2 bases at V and 7 bases at J, with 30 bases between the two ends. Germline values: CDR1 SGHTA, CDR2 FQGNSA. This CDR3 is 19 amino acids long.

V and J are TRBV7-2 and TRBJ1-1; 7 positions agree with TRBD1. V gave up 4 bases and J gave up 4 bases; unmatched junction bases: 3. The CDR3 has 13 residues. Germline CDR1 reads SGHTA; CDR2 reads FQGNSA. The CDR3 sequence: CASSSRQGTEAFF. CDR3 DNA sequence: TGTGCCAGCAGCTCTCGACAGGGCACTGAAGCTTTCTTT.

This rearrangement joins TRBV7-6 to TRBJ1-2; TRBD1 matches at 7 bases. Germline V lookup: CDR1 SGHVS, CDR2 FNYEAQ. This CDR3 has 14 amino acids. J gave up 2 bases and V 5 bases, and 5 bases lay outside the gene matches. The CDR3 DNA reads TGTGCCAGCAGCCAACAGGGACAGAACTATGGCTACACCTTC. Amino acid sequence: CASSQQGQNYGYTF. Supplemented by reference TRBV7-6 and TRBJ1-2, the full variable domain reads GAGVSQSPRYKVTKRGQDVALRCDPISGHVSLYWYRQALGQGPEFLTYFNYEAQQDKSGLPNDRFSAERPEGSISTLTIQRTEQRDSAMYRCASSQQGQNYGYTFGSGTRLTVV.

The chain joins TRBV7-3 to TRBJ2-6; tentatively, D is TRBD2 (5 bases). Trimming took 6 bases from V and 1 from J, leaving 10 bases between them. The germline gives CDR1 SGHTA, CDR2 FQGTGA. The CDR3 is 15 amino acids. The CDR3 loop is CASSFGGSGANVLTF. The CDR3 DNA sequence: TGTGCCAGCAGTTTCGGAGGTTCTGGGGCCAACGTCCTGACTTTC.

This clone was picked up many times. CDR3: CASSHPQNEQYF. The CDR3, as DNA: TGTGCCAGCAGCCACCCCCAGAACGAGCAGTACTTC. The chain recombines TRBV11-3 with TRBJ2-7; D remains unclear. This CDR3 has 12 residues. Germline V lookup: CDR1 SGHNT, CDR2 YENEEA. The V end lost 5 bases, the J end lost 5 bases, and 10 bases lay between the germline ends.

V usage is TRBV9 and J usage is TRBJ2-3; D might be TRBD2 (5 bases). Trimming took off 4 bases at V and 6 bases at J, with 9 bases between the two ends. There are 12 residues in the CDR3. Germline CDR1 reads SGDLS; CDR2 reads YYNGEE. CDR3 amino acids: CASSTRGDTQYF. The DNA for the CDR3 is TGTGCCAGCAGCACTAGAGGTGATACGCAGTATTTT. The variable domain in full, completed from reference TRBV9 and TRBJ2-3, reads DSGVTQTPKHLITATGQRVTLRCSPRSGDLSVYWYQQSLDQGLQFLIQYYNGEERAKGNILERFSAQQFPDLHSELNLSSLELGDSALYFCASSTRGDTQYFGPGTRLTVL.

The chain is built from TRBV11-3 and TRBJ2-1, with no clear D. Per the germline V gene, CDR1 is SGHNT and CDR2 is YENEEA. V lost 5 bases to trimming and J lost 4 bases, with 6 bases between them. There are 12 residues in the CDR3. The CDR3 loop is CASSPAYNEQFF. Written as DNA, the CDR3 is TGTGCCAGCAGCCCCGCTTACAATGAGCAGTTCTTC.

J is TRBJ2-3 and V is TRBV5-1; tentatively, D is TRBD1 or TRBD2 (6 bases each). Per the germline V gene, CDR1 is SGHRS and CDR2 is YFSETQ. V dropped 0 bases and J dropped 7 bases, with 9 bases sitting between them. The CDR3 is 13 residues long. The CDR3 spells CASSLEGGYTQYF. CDR3 nucleotide sequence: TGCGCCAGCAGCTTGGAGGGGGGATATACGCAGTATTTT. The whole variable domain, remainder taken from reference TRBV5-1 and TRBJ2-3, is KAGVTQTPRYLIKTRGQQVTLSCSPISGHRSVSWYQQTPGQGLQFLFEYFSETQRNKGNFPGRFSGRQFSNSRSEMNVSTLELGDSALYLCASSLEGGYTQYFGPGTRLTVL.

This clone was observed a few times. The chain links TRBV2 to TRBJ2-6; the D gene is possibly TRBD2 (5 bases). Trimming removed 5 bases from V and 2 bases from J, with 16 bases in between. The CDR3 totals 17 residues. The germline CDR1 and CDR2 sequences are SNHLY and FYNNEI. The CDR3 DNA sequence: TGTGCCAGCAGTAAACTAGATAAGGGTGCTGGGGCCAACGTCCTGACTTTC. Protein sequence: CASSKLDKGAGANVLTF.

This chain uses TRBV7-2 with TRBJ2-2; 7 positions agree with TRBD2. V was pared by 10 bases and J by 4 bases, with 6 bases of the junction left unmatched. CDR1 and CDR2 from the germline V gene are SGHTA and FQGNSA. The CDR3 runs to 13 residues. Here the CDR3 DNA reads TGTGCCACAAGATCGGGGGGCACCGGGGAGCTGTTTTTT. This translates into CATRSGGTGELFF.

This clone turned up a few times. The chain uses TRBV7-2 and TRBJ2-7; tentatively, D is TRBD2 (6 bases). The CDR3 runs 15 residues. Looked up from germline, CDR1 is SGHTA and CDR2 is FQGNSA. The V gene lost 1 base and the J gene lost 3 bases, with 13 bases spanning the gap. The CDR3 nucleotides read TGTGCCAGCAGCTTAGGTTCGGGGGAGTACTACGAGCAGTACTTC. Amino acid sequence: CASSLGSGEYYEQYF.

This clone has a handful of counts. V is TRBV25-1 and J is TRBJ2-1; 13 bases align to TRBD2. The length of the CDR3 is 16 residues. CDR1 and CDR2 (germline): MGHDK, SYGVNS. The V gene end was trimmed by 4 bases and the J gene end by 7 bases; junction bases not matched to a gene: 7. The chain's CDR3 is CASSGTSGRLGNEQFF. The CDR3 coding sequence is TGTGCCAGCAGTGGGACTAGCGGGAGATTGGGGAATGAGCAGTTCTTC.